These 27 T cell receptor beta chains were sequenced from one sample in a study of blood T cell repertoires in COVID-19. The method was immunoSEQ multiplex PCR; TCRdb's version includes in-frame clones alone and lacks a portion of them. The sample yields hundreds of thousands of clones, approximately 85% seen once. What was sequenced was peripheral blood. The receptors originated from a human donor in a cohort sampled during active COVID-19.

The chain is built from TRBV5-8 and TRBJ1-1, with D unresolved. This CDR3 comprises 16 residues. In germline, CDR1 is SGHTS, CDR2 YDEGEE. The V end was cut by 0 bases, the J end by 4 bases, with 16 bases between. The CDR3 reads CASSLAIGGWGTEAFF. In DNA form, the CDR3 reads TGTGCCAGCAGCTTGGCCATCGGAGGGTGGGGCACTGAAGCTTTCTTT.

CDR3: CAGRDRGYDTEAFF. CDR3 DNA sequence: TGTGCCGGCCGGGACAGGGGGTATGACACTGAAGCTTTCTTT. The J gene is TRBJ1-1, the V gene TRBV2; 11 bases align to TRBD1. Trimming at V came to 11 bases and at J to 3 bases, leaving 8 bases not matched to a gene. CDR1 and CDR2 (germline): SNHLY, FYNNEI. The CDR3 extends over 14 amino acids. Full variable domain (remainder filled in from reference TRBV2 and TRBJ1-1): EPEVTQTPSHQVTQMGQEVILRCVPISNHLYFYWYRQILGQKVEFLVSFYNNEISEKSEIFDDQFSVERPDGSNFTLKIRSTKLEDSAMYFCAGRDRGYDTEAFFGQGTRLTVV.

CDR3 in amino acids: CASSYSPGASVWNSPLHF. The CDR3 DNA sequence: TGTGCCAGCAGTTACTCGCCAGGGGCCTCCGTATGGAATTCACCCCTCCACTTT. This rearrangement joins TRBV6-2 or TRBV6-3 to TRBJ1-6; tentative D call: TRBD1 (6 bases). The V end was cut by 0 bases, the J end by 7 bases, with 19 bases between. Per germline, CDR1 MNHEY and CDR2 SVGEGT. CDR3 length equals 18 residues.

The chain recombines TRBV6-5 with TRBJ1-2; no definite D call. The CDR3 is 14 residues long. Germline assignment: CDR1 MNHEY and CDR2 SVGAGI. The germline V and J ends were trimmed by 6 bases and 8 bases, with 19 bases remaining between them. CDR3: CASRVNSGNTGYTF. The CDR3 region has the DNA TGTGCCAGCAGGGTTAACAGTGGAAACACCGGCTACACCTTC.

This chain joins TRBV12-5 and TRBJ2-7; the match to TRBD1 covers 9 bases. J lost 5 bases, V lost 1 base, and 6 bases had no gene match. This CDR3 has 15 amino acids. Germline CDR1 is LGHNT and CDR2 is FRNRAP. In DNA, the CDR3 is TGTGCTAGTGGTTTGGGTGGGACAGGGATCCACGAGCAGTACTTC. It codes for CASGLGGTGIHEQYF. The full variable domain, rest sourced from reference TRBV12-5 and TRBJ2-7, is DARVTQTPRHKVTEMGQEVTMRCQPILGHNTVFWYRQTMMQGLELLAYFRNRAPLDDSGMPKDRFSAEMPDATLATLKIQPSEPRDSAVYFCASGLGGTGIHEQYFGPGTRLTVT.

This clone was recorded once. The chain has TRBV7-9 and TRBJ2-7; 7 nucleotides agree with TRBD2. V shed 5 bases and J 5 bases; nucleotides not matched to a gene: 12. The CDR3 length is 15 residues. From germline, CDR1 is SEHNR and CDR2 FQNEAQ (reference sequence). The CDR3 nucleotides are TGTGCCAGCAGCCCCCAGGCGGGGGTTTTCAACGAGCAGTACTTC. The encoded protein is CASSPQAGVFNEQYF.

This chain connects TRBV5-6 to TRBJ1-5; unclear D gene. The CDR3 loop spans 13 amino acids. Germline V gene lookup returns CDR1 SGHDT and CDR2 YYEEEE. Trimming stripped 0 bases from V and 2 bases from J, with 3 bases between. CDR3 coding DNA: TGTGCCAGCAGCTTGGCCGGCAATCAGCCCCAGCATTTT. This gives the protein CASSLAGNQPQHF. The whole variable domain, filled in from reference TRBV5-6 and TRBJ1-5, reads DAGVTQSPTHLIKTRGQQVTLRCSPKSGHDTVSWYQQALGQGPQFIFQYYEEEERQRGNFPDRFSGHQFPNYSSELNVNALLLGDSALYLCASSLAGNQPQHFGDGTRLSIL.

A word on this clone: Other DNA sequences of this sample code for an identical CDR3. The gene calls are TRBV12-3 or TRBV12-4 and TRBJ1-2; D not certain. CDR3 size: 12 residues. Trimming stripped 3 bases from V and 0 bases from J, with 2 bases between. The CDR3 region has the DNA TGTGCCAGCAGTTTTACTAACTATGGCTACACCTTC. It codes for CASSFTNYGYTF.

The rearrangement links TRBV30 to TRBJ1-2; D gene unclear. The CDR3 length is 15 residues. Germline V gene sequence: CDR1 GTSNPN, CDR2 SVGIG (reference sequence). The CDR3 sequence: CSHIRADWTNYGYTF. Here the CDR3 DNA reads TGTTCTCATATTCGAGCGGATTGGACTAACTATGGCTACACCTTC.

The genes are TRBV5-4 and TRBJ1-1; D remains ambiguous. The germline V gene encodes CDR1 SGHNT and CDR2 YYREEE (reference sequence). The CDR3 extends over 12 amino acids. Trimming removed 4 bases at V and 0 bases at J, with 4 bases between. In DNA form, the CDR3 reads TGTGCCAGCAGCGGGCTGAACACTGAAGCTTTCTTT. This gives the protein CASSGLNTEAFF.

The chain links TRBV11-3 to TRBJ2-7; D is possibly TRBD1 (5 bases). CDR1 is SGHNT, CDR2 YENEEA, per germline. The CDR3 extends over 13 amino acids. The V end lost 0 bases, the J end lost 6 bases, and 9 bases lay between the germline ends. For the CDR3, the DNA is TGTGCCAGCAGCTTAGATAGGGGTTCCGAGCAGTACTTC. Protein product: CASSLDRGSEQYF.

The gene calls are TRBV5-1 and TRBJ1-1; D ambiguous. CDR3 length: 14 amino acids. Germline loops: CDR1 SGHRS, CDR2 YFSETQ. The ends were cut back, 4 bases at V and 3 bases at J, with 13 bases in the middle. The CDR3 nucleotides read TGCGCCAGCAGCCTTGATGGCCGTTACACTGAAGCTTTCTTT. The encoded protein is CASSLDGRYTEAFF.

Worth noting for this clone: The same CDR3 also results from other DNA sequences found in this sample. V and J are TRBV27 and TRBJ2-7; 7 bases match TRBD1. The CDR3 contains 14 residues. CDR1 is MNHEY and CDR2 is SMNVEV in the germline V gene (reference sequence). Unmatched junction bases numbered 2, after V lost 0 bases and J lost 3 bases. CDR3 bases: TGTGCCAGCAGTTTATCGACAGGGAACTACGAGCAGTACTTC. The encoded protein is CASSLSTGNYEQYF.

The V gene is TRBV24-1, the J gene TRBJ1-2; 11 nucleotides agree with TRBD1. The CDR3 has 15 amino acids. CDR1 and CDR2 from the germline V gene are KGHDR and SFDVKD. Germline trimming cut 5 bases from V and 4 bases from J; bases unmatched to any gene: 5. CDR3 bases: TGTGCCACCAGTGTGGGGGACAGGGGGGTCTATGGCTACACCTTC. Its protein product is CATSVGDRGVYGYTF.

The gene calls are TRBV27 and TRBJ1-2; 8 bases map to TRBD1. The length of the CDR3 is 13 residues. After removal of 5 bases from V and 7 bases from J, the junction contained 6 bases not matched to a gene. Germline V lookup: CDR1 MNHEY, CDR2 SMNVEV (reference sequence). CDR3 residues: CASSQTGGSGYTF. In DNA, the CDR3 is TGTGCCAGCAGTCAAACAGGGGGTAGTGGCTACACCTTC.

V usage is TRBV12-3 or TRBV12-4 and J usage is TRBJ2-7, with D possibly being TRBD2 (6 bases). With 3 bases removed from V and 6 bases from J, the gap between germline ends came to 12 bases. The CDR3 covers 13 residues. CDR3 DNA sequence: TGTGCCAGCAGTTTTGGGACTCGAGCCGAGCAGTACTTC. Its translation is CASSFGTRAEQYF.

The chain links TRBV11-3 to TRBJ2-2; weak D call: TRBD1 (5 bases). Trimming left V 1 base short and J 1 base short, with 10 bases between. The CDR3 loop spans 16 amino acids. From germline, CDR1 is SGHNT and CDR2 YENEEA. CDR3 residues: CASSLGQMLNTGELFF. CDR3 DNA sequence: TGTGCCAGCAGCTTAGGACAGATGCTGAACACCGGGGAGCTGTTTTTT.

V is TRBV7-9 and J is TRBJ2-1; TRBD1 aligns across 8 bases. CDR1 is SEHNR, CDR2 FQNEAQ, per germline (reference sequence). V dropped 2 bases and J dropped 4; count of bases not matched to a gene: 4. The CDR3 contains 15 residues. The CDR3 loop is CASSLRTGNYNEQFF. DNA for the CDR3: TGTGCCAGCAGCTTACGGACAGGGAATTACAATGAGCAGTTCTTC.

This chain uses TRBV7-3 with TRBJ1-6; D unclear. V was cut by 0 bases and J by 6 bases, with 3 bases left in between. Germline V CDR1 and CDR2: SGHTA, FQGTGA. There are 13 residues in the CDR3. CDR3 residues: CASSLTLNSPLHF. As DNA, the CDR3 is TGTGCCAGCAGCTTAACCCTTAATTCACCCCTCCACTTT.

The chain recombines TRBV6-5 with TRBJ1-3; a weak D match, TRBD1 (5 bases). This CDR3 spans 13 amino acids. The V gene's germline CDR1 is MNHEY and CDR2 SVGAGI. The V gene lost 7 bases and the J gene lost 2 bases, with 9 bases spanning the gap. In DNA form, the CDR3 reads TGTGCCAGCATTATAGGGGCTGGAAACACCATATATTTT. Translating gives CASIIGAGNTIYF.

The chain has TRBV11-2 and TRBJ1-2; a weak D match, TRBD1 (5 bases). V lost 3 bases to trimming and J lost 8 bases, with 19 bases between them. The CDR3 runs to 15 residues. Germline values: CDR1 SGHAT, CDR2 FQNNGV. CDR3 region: CASSFGSEVGGGYTF. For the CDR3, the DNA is TGTGCCAGCAGCTTCGGTTCGGAGGTCGGGGGAGGCTACACCTTC.

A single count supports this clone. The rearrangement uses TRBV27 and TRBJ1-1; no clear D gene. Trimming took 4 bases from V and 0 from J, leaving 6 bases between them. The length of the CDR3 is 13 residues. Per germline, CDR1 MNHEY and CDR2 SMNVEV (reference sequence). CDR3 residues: CASSWSLNTEAFF. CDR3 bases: TGTGCCAGCAGTTGGAGTCTGAACACTGAAGCTTTCTTT.

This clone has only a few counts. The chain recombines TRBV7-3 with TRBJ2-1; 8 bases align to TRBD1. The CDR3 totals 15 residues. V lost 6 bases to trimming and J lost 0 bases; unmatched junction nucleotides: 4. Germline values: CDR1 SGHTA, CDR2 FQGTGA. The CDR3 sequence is CASRPTGGSYNEQFF. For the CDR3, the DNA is TGTGCCAGCAGACCAACAGGGGGCTCCTACAATGAGCAGTTCTTC.

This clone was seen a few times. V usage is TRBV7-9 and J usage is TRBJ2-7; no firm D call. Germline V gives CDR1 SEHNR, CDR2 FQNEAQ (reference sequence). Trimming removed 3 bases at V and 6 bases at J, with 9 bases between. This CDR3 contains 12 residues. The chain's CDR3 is CASSLRLAEQYF. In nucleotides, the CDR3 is TGTGCCAGCAGCTTGAGGTTGGCCGAGCAGTACTTC.

The CDR3 loop reads CASTRRADNFEQYF. CDR3 nucleotide sequence: TGTGCCAGTACCCGGAGGGCGGACAACTTTGAGCAGTACTTC. The J gene is TRBJ2-7, the V gene TRBV19, with TRBD2 as a possible D gene (6 bases). The CDR3 totals 14 residues. V was shortened by 7 bases and J by 7 bases, with 20 bases between the two germline ends. Germline V CDR1 and CDR2: LNHDA, SQIVND (reference sequence).

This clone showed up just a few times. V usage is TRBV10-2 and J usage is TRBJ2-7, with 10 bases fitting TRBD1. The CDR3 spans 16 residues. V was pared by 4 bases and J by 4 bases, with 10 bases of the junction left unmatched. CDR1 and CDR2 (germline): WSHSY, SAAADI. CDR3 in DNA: TGCGCCAGCAGTGGGCAGGGGACAGGGGTCGGATACGAGCAGTACTTC. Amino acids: CASSGQGTGVGYEQYF.

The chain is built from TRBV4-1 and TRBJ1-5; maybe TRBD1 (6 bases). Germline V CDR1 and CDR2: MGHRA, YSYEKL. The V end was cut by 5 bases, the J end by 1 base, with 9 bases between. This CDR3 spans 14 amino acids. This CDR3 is CASSNRVSNQPQHF. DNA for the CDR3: TGCGCCAGCAGCAACAGGGTGAGCAATCAGCCCCAGCATTTT.